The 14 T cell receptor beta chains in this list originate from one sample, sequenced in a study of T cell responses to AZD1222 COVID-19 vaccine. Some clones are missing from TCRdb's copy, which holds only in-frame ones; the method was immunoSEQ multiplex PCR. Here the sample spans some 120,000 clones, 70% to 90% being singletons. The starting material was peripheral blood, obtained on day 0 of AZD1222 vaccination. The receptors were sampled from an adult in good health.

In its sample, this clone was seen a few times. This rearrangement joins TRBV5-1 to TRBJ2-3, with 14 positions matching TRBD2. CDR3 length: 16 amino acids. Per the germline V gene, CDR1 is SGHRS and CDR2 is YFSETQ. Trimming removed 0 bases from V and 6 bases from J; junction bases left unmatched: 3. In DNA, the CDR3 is TGCGCCAGCAGCTTGGTGGGACTAGCGGGGGCGGATACGCAGTATTTT. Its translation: CASSLVGLAGADTQYF.

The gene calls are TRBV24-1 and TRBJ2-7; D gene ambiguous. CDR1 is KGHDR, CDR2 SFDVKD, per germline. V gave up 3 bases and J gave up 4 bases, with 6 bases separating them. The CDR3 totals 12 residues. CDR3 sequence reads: CATSDREYEQYF. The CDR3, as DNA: TGTGCCACCAGTGATAGGGAATACGAGCAGTACTTC.

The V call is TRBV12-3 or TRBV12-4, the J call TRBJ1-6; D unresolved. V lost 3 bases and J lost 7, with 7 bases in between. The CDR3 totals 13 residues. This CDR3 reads CASSLSGNSPLHF. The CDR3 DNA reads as TGTGCCAGCAGTTTGTCTGGAAATTCACCCCTCCACTTT.

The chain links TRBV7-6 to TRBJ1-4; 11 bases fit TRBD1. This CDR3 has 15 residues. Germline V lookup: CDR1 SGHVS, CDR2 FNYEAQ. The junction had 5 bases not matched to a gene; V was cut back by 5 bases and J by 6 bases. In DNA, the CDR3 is TGTGCCAGCAGCCTTGGACAGGGGGCGTATGAAAAACTGTTTTTT. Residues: CASSLGQGAYEKLFF.

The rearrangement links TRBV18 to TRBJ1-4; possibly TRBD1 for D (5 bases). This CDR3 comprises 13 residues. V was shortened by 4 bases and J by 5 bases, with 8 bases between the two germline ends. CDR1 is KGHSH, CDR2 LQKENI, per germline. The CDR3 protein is CASSQGENEKLFF. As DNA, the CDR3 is TGTGCCAGCTCACAAGGGGAAAATGAAAAACTGTTTTTT.

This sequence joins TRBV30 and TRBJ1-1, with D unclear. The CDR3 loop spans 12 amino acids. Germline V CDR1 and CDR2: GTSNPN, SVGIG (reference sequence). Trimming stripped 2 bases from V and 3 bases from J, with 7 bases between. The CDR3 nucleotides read TGTGCCTGGAGTCGATCGGACACTGAAGCTTTCTTT. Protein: CAWSRSDTEAFF. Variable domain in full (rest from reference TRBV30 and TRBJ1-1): SQTIHQWPATLVQPVGSPLSLECTVEGTSNPNLYWYRQAAGRGLQLLFYSVGIGQISSEVPQNLSASRPQDRQFILSSKKLLLSDSGFYLCAWSRSDTEAFFGQGTRLTVV.

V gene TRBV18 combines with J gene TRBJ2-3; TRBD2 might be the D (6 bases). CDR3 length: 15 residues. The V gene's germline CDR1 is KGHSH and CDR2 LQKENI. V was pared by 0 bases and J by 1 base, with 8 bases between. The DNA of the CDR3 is TGTGCCAGCTCACCACCGGGACTGGGCACAGATACGCAGTATTTT. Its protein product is CASSPPGLGTDTQYF.

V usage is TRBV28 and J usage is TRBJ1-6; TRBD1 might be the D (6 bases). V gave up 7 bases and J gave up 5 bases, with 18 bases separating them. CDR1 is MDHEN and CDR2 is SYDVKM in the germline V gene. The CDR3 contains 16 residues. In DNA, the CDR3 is TGTGCCAGCAACCTCCGTCGGGGGGCAAATAATTCACCCCTCCACTTT. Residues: CASNLRRGANNSPLHF.

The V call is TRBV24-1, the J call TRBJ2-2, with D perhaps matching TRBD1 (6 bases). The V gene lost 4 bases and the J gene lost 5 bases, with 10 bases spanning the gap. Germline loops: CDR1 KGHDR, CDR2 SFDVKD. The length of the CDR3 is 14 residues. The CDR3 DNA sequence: TGTGCCACCAGTGACAACAGGGCGACCGGGGAGCTGTTTTTT. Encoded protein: CATSDNRATGELFF.

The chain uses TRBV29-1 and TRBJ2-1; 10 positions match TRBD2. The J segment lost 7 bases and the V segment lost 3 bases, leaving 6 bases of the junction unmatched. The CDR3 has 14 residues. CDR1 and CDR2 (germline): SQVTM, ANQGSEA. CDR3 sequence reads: CSVESLAGVNEQFF. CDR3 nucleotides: TGCAGCGTTGAGTCTCTAGCGGGAGTTAATGAGCAGTTCTTC.

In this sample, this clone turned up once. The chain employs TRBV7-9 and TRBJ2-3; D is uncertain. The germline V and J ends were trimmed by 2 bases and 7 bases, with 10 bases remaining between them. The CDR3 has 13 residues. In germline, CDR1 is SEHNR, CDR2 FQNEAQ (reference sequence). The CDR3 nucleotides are TGTGCCAGCAGCTTACAGTCGGCGAATACGCAGTATTTT. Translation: CASSLQSANTQYF.

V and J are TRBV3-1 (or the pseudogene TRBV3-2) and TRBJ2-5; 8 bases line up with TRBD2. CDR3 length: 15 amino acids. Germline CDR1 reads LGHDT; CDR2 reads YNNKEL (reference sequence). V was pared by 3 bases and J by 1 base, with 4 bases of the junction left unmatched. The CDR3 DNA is TGTGCCAGCAGCCAGGGGACTAGTAGCCAAGAGACCCAGTACTTC. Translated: CASSQGTSSQETQYF.

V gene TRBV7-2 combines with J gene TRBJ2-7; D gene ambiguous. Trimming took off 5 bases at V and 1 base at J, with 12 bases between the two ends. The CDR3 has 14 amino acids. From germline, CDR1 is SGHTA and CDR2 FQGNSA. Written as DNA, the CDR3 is TGTGCCAGCAGCCTCGGGCGATATTCCTACGAGCAGTACTTC. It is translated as CASSLGRYSYEQYF.

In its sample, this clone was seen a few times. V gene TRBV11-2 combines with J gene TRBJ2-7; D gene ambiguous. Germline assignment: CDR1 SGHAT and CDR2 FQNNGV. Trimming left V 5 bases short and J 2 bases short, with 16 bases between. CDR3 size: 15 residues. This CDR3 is CASSHSIRGAYEQYF. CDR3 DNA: TGTGCCAGCAGCCACTCCATCCGCGGAGCCTACGAGCAGTACTTC.